The next 19 T cell receptor beta chains were all read from a single sample in a study of blood T cells in healthy people across ages. The second PCR ran roughly 6 to 12 cycles with a sample-barcoded 5' primer and J-beta primers. MiXCR was run by TCRdb on the 5' RACE reads, yielding one entry per CDR3 protein. The table includes more than 1.4 million distinct CDR3 sequences, approximately 38% detected once. Specimen: blood. The receptors originated from a woman between 18 and 29 years old in good health.

V and J are TRBV2 and TRBJ2-3; D unclear. V shed 6 bases and J shed 6 bases, with 10 bases lying between them. CDR1 is SNHLY and CDR2 is FYNNEI in the germline V gene. The CDR3 sequence is 12 residues long. The CDR3 nucleotides are TGTGCCAGCAGGGACCCCGGGGATACGCAGTATTTT. Translating it yields CASRDPGDTQYF.

This clonotype occurred many times. This chain uses TRBV6-1 with TRBJ2-6; TRBD1 matches 7 bases. Trimming removed 10 bases from V and 0 bases from J; junction bases left unmatched: 6. Germline loops: CDR1 MNHNS, CDR2 SASEGT. The CDR3 covers 15 residues. CDR3 sequence: CATGQTSSGANVLTF. The CDR3 region has the DNA TGTGCCACGGGACAGACCAGCTCTGGGGCCAACGTCCTGACTTTC.

The V call is TRBV29-1, the J call TRBJ2-7, with 9 bases that match TRBD1. The CDR3 contains 14 residues. V trimming: 4 bases; J trimming: 0 bases; junction bases outside the gene matches: 4. Germline assignment: CDR1 SQVTM and CDR2 ANQGSEA. CDR3: CSVGGTGTSYEQYF. The CDR3 bases are TGCAGCGTTGGAGGGACAGGGACCTCCTACGAGCAGTACTTC.

The chain is built from TRBV7-2 and TRBJ2-7; 11 bases are shared with TRBD1. Germline V gives CDR1 SGHTA, CDR2 FQGNSA. The CDR3 loop spans 16 amino acids. With V trimmed by 5 bases and J by 4 bases, 10 bases remained unmatched. This chain's CDR3 is CASSMPPGQGEYEQYF. The CDR3 nucleotides read TGTGCCAGCAGCATGCCCCCGGGACAGGGGGAATACGAGCAGTACTTC.

V and J are TRBV6-5 and TRBJ1-5; 9 nucleotides line up with TRBD1. Germline values: CDR1 MNHEY, CDR2 SVGAGI. Losses at the gene ends were 5 bases for V and 3 bases for J; bases not matched to a gene: 2. The CDR3 runs to 14 residues. The CDR3 coding sequence is TGTGCCAGCAGTCAACAGGGGGCCAATCAGCCCCAGCATTTT. This translates into CASSQQGANQPQHF.

Regarding this clonotype: This could be a read error, since a much larger clone is one nucleotide away. The chain links TRBV12-3 or TRBV12-4 to TRBJ2-7, with 9 bases lining up with TRBD1. The CDR3 is 14 residues long. V was clipped by 5 bases and J by 3 bases; unmatched bases: 5. CDR3 in DNA: TGTGCCAGCAGTGCGACAGGGGGAGGCTACGAGCAGTACTTC. This encodes CASSATGGGYEQYF.

A single count supports this clonotype. The chain carries TRBV28 and TRBJ1-3; D unclear. Germline CDR1 is MDHEN and CDR2 is SYDVKM. CDR3 length: 15 amino acids. The V end lost 6 bases, the J end lost 0 bases, and 12 bases lay between the germline ends. This CDR3 reads CASSRDTSSGNTIYF. The CDR3, as DNA: TGTGCCAGCAGCCGAGACACTAGCTCTGGAAACACCATATATTTT.

The sample holds a few counts of this clonotype. The chain joins TRBV4-2 to TRBJ1-2; D remains ambiguous. Germline CDR1 LGHNA, CDR2 YNFKEQ. The CDR3 loop spans 14 amino acids. The V end was cut by 2 bases, the J end by 2 bases, with 9 bases between. The CDR3 DNA is TGTGCCAGCAGCCAAAGTCGGGAAAACTATGGCTACACCTTC. Translating gives CASSQSRENYGYTF.

This chain uses TRBV5-4 with TRBJ2-3; 10 nucleotides align to TRBD2. This CDR3 has 20 amino acids. V lost 0 bases and J lost 1; bases outside the gene matches: 14. Germline loops: CDR1 SGHNT, CDR2 YYREEE (reference sequence). CDR3 protein: CASSLARSSGGSMRTDTQYF. The CDR3 DNA is TGTGCCAGCAGCTTGGCCAGGTCTAGCGGGGGATCCATGCGCACAGATACGCAGTATTTT. Full variable domain (missing parts from reference TRBV5-4 and TRBJ2-3): ETGVTQSPTHLIKTRGQQVTLRCSSQSGHNTVSWYQQALGQGPQFIFQYYREEENGRGNFPPRFSGLQFPNYSSELNVNALELDDSALYLCASSLARSSGGSMRTDTQYFGPGTRLTVL.

This chain connects TRBV6-1 to TRBJ2-4; TRBD2 is a possible D gene (7 bases). The CDR3 totals 15 residues. Germline assignment: CDR1 MNHNS and CDR2 SASEGT. V was trimmed by 2 bases and J by 4 bases, leaving 12 bases between them. The CDR3 DNA reads TGTGCCAGCAGTGAACCGGGGGGCCCGAAAAACATTCAGTACTTC. It translates to CASSEPGGPKNIQYF.

The table lists this clonotype with a few counts. The rearrangement uses TRBV5-1 and TRBJ2-1; no clear D gene. V dropped 0 bases and J dropped 0 bases, with 10 bases sitting between them. Germline assignment: CDR1 SGHRS and CDR2 YFSETQ. The CDR3 loop spans 16 amino acids. The CDR3 coding sequence is TGCGCCAGCAGCTTGGAGGTCAGGAGCTCCTACAATGAGCAGTTCTTC. Translating gives CASSLEVRSSYNEQFF.

The genes are TRBV20-1 and TRBJ2-3; D gene ambiguous. Germline V lookup: CDR1 DFQATT, CDR2 SNEGSKA (reference sequence). This CDR3 has 15 residues. Trimming shortened V by 2 bases and J by 6 bases, and 18 bases separated the two germline ends. CDR3 sequence (DNA): TGCAGTGCTAGACGGATCACGCCTAGGACCGATACGCAGTATTTT. Amino acids: CSARRITPRTDTQYF.

V and J are TRBV11-2 and TRBJ2-3; maybe TRBD2 (5 bases). CDR1 is SGHAT, CDR2 FQNNGV, per germline. V was clipped by 8 bases and J by 4 bases, with 10 bases between them. This CDR3 region has 12 residues. The CDR3 protein is CASLSAADTQYF. CDR3 DNA: TGTGCCAGCTTGTCAGCGGCAGATACGCAGTATTTT.

This clonotype was found a few times. This chain links TRBV5-1 with TRBJ1-1, with D possibly matching TRBD1 (6 bases). The CDR3 covers 14 residues. Germline V gene data show CDR1 as SGHRS and CDR2 as YFSETQ. The V and J ends lost 4 bases and 1 base respectively, with 11 bases between them. The CDR3 DNA follows: TGCGCCAGCAGCATCCTGACAGGGAACACTGAAGCTTTCTTT. Translated, it gives CASSILTGNTEAFF.

The rearrangement links TRBV5-6 to TRBJ2-6, with D hard to call. There are 17 residues in the CDR3. The V gene lost 5 bases and the J gene lost 4 bases, with 19 bases spanning the gap. In germline, CDR1 is SGHDT, CDR2 YYEEEE. In DNA form, the CDR3 reads TGTGCCAGCAGACCTGGGTCATTCCCGTTGGGGGCCAACGTCCTGACTTTC. It translates to CASRPGSFPLGANVLTF.

CDR3 loop: CASSLETSYTGELFF. The CDR3 DNA follows: TGTGCCAGCAGCTTAGAAACGTCCTACACCGGGGAGCTGTTTTTT. This chain connects TRBV13 to TRBJ2-2; D is unresolved. The V end lost 1 base, the J end lost 3 bases, and 9 bases lay between the germline ends. This CDR3 is built from 15 residues. Germline V lookup: CDR1 PRHDT, CDR2 FYEKMQ (reference sequence).

The chain carries TRBV15 and TRBJ2-1, with D possibly TRBD1 on 5 matching bases. V lost 4 bases to trimming and J lost 4 bases, with 14 bases between them. Germline loops: CDR1 LNHNV, CDR2 YYDKDF (reference sequence). The CDR3 has 15 amino acids. CDR3 region: CATSINGQIYNEQFF. In nucleotides, the CDR3 is TGTGCCACCAGCATTAATGGACAAATTTACAATGAGCAGTTCTTC. Looking up the rest from reference TRBV15 and TRBJ2-1 gives the full variable domain: DAMVIQNPRYQVTQFGKPVTLSCSQTLNHNVMYWYQQKSSQAPKLLFHYYDKDFNNEADTPDNFQSRRPNTSFCFLDIRSPGLGDTAMYLCATSINGQIYNEQFFGPGTRLTVL.

This clonotype was detected a few times. V and J are TRBV4-1 and TRBJ2-7; D tentatively reads TRBD1 or TRBD2 (6 bases each). CDR1 and CDR2 from the germline V gene are MGHRA and YSYEKL. The CDR3 consists of 18 residues. Trimming took off 3 bases at V and 0 bases at J, with 21 bases between the two ends. CDR3: CASSHQLGAGGSSYEQYF. The CDR3 region has the DNA TGCGCCAGCAGCCACCAGTTGGGGGCCGGGGGTTCCTCCTACGAGCAGTACTTC.

The table lists this clonotype with many counts. The CDR3 bases are TGTGCCAGCAGGCCCGGCGGTCAGCCCCAGCATTTT. It translates to CASRPGGQPQHF. The J gene is TRBJ1-5, the V gene TRBV28, with no clear D. The V gene's germline CDR1 is MDHEN and CDR2 SYDVKM. V lost 6 bases and J lost 6, with 9 bases in between. CDR3 size: 12 residues.